This T cell receptor delta chain was profiled in a study of gamma-delta T cells after stem cell transplantation. CDR3 length equals 19 residues. The V segment lost 2 bases and the J segment 1 base; nucleotides outside the gene matches: 12. Germline loops: CDR1 GEAIGNYY, CDR2 EKD. TCRdb re-called clones from the RT-PCR reads via CATT. The data show 1,500 to 2,000 delta-chain clones, just under 50% seen once. The gene calls are TRDV2 and TRDJ1, with 13 bases aligning to TRDD3. The sequenced sample consisted of gamma-delta T cells. The receptor was isolated from a human donor. It is not recorded whose cells these are; they may come from a transplant donor. The DNA of the CDR3 is TGTGCCTGTGACATCTTACTGGGGGATACGGAAATTTTCACCGATAAACTCATCTTT. Its translation: CACDILLGDTEIFTDKLIF.